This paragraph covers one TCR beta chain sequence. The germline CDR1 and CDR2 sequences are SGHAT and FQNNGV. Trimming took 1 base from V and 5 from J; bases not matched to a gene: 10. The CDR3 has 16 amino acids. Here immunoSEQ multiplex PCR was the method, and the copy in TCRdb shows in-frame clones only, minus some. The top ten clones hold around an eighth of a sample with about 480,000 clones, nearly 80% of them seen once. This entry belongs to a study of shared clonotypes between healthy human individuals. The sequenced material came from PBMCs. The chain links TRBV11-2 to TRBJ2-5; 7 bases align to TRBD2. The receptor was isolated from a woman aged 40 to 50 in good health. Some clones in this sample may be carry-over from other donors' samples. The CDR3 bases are TGTGCCAGCAGCTTAGGTGGTGGGAGGGCGTTGGAGACCCAGTACTTC. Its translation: CASSLGGGRALETQYF.